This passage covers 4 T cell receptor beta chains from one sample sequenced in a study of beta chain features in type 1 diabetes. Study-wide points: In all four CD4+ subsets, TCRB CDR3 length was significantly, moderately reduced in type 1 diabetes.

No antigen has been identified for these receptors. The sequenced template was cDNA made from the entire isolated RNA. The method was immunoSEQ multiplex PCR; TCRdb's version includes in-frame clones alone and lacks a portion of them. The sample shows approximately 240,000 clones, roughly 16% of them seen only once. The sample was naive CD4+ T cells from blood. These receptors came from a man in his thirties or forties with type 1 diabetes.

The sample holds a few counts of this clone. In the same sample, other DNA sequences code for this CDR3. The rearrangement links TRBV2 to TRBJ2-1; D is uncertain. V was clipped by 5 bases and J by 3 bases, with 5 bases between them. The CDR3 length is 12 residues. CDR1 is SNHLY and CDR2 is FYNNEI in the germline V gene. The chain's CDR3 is CASSSDYNEQFF. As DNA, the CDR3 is TGTGCCAGCAGTTCGGACTACAATGAGCAGTTCTTC.

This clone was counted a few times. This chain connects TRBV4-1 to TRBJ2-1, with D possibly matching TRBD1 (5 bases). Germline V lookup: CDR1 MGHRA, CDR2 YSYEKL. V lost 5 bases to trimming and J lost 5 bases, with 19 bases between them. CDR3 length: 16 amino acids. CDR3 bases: TGCGCCAGCAGCTATCACAGGCCCTCTAATCACAATGAGCAGTTCTTC. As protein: CASSYHRPSNHNEQFF.

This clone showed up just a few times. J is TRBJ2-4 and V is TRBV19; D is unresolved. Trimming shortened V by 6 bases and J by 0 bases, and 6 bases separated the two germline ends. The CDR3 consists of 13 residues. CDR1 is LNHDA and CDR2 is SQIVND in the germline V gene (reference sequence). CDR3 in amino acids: CASRGIAKNIQYF. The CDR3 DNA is TGTGCCAGTAGGGGAATAGCCAAAAACATTCAGTACTTC.

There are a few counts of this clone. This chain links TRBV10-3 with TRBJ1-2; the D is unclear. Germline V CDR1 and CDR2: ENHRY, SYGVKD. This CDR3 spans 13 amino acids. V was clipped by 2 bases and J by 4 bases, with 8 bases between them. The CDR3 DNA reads TGTGCCATCAGTGAGCAGACTGGCTATGGCTACACCTTC. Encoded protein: CAISEQTGYGYTF.